These T cell receptor beta chains were read from a single sample in a study of T cell responses to AZD1222 COVID-19 vaccine. Sequenced by immunoSEQ multiplex PCR; TCRdb stores in-frame clones only, minus some. Here the sample spans about 150,000 clones, around 95% being singletons. The sequences come from peripheral blood, collected on day 0 of AZD1222 vaccination. The receptors stem from an adult in good health. The CDR3 runs from the conserved cysteine through the conserved F or W. Fields, in order: D gene, V gene, J gene, clone size, CDR3 length, CDR3 DNA, CDR3 protein. A D gene is named only where the DNA matches it firmly. Expanded clones get a size class; other rows say once, few or many, or leave the size out.

>-|TRBV4-1|TRBJ2-5|once|13
TGCGCCAGCAGCCAAGATCCGGGAACGGCCCAGTACTTC
CASSQDPGTAQYF
>-|TRBV28|TRBJ1-5|once|15
TGTGCCAGCAGCCTTAGGTCAGGAAACAATCAGCCCCAGCATTTT
CASSLRSGNNQPQHF
>-|TRBV7-8|TRBJ1-1|-|14
TGTGCCAGCAGCTTAATTGGAGGGAACACTGAAGCTTTCTTT
CASSLIGGNTEAFF
>-|TRBV6-5|TRBJ1-1|-|13
TGTGCCAGCAACCCGGGAATGAACACTGAAGCTTTCTTT
CASNPGMNTEAFF
>-|TRBV6-4|TRBJ2-1|-|12
TGTGCCAGCAGCGCCGACTCGTCGAGGCAGTTCTTC
CASSADSSRQFF
>-|TRBV2|TRBJ1-2|-|15
TGTGCCAGCAGAGAATCACTCCCACCTAACTATGGCTACACCTTC
CASRESLPPNYGYTF
>-|TRBV11-2|TRBJ2-2|-|14
TGTGCCAGCAGCTTAGATGTAGACTCCGGGGAGCTGTTTTTT
CASSLDVDSGELFF
>-|TRBV10-1|TRBJ2-3|-|15
TGCGCCAGCAGTGAGTTCATGGGGAACACAGATACGCAGTATTTT
CASSEFMGNTDTQYF
>-|TRBV15|TRBJ1-2|-|13
TGTGCCACCAGCAGATCCAGGGACTATGGCTACACCTTC
CATSRSRDYGYTF
>-|TRBV23-1|TRBJ1-5|once|16
TGCGCCAGCAGTCACCCGCCGGACAGCGAGCATCAGCCCCAGCATTTT
CASSHPPDSEHQPQHF
>-|TRBV4-1|TRBJ1-5|-|14
TGCGCCAGCAGCCAAGACAGGACCAATCAGCCCCAGCATTTT
CASSQDRTNQPQHF
>-|TRBV15|TRBJ2-6|-|16
TGTGCCACCAGCAGAGATCCGGGTATGGGGGCCAACGTCCTGACTTTC
CATSRDPGMGANVLTF
>-|TRBV18|TRBJ1-2|-|20
TGTGCCAGCTCATCCAGGATTGTCGACAGTCAAACCCGGAAAAACTATGGCTACACCTTC
CASSSRIVDSQTRKNYGYTF
>-|TRBV2|TRBJ2-3|-|15
TGTGCCAGCATGGTTGGTGTATTGGTATTGGATACGCAGTATTTT
CASMVGVLVLDTQYF
>TRBD2|TRBV7-9|TRBJ2-1|-|15
TGTGCCAGCAGCTTCCGGTCCCGGGGGGGCAATGAGCAGTTCTTC
CASSFRSRGGNEQFF
>-|TRBV5-4|TRBJ2-2|-|13
TGTGCCAGCAGCGGAGGCCTGTCGTCGGAGCTGTTTTTT
CASSGGLSSELFF
>-|TRBV6-5|TRBJ2-5|-|14
TGTGCCAGCAGCCGCACAGTGGGGGAAGAGACCCAGTACTTC
CASSRTVGEETQYF
>TRBD1|TRBV6-1|TRBJ2-1|-|15
TGTGCCAGCAGTGAGACAGGGGTCCTCTTCAATGAGCAGTTCTTC
CASSETGVLFNEQFF
>TRBD1|TRBV7-9|TRBJ1-1|-|14
TGTGCCAGCAGCTTAGTTGGCAGGGGGACTGAAGCTTTCTTT
CASSLVGRGTEAFF
>TRBD2|TRBV3-1/TRBV3-2|TRBJ2-3|-|15
TGTGCCAGCAGCCCCCTTCGGGGGGGGACAGATACGCAGTATTTT
CASSPLRGGTDTQYF
>-|TRBV5-1|TRBJ2-2|-|17
TGCGCCAGCAGCTCGGGTCCAAAGCTTACCAACACCGGGGAGCTGTTTTTT
CASSSGPKLTNTGELFF
>TRBD2|TRBV7-6|TRBJ2-5|-|14
TGTGCCAGCAGCACCGGACTAGCCGTAGAGACCCAGTACTTC
CASSTGLAVETQYF
>TRBD2|TRBV27|TRBJ2-3|-|14
TGTGCCAGCTCGCCTAGCGGAAACACAGATACGCAGTATTTT
CASSPSGNTDTQYF
>-|TRBV7-9|TRBJ1-3|-|15
TGTGCCAGCAGCTTACAGGTAGTCTCTGGAAACACCATATATTTT
CASSLQVVSGNTIYF
>-|TRBV19|TRBJ1-2|-|12
TGTGCCAGTGGAGTGGGGGGCTATGGCTACACCTTC
CASGVGGYGYTF
>-|TRBV10-3|TRBJ2-2|-|14
TGTGCCATCGAGGCGGGGGCCAAAACCGGGGAGCTGTTTTTT
CAIEAGAKTGELFF
>-|TRBV5-1|TRBJ1-2|-|14
TGCGCCAGCAGCTTGGTTTGGGGGTCCTATGGCTACACCTTC
CASSLVWGSYGYTF
>-|TRBV28|TRBJ1-2|-|14
TGTGCCAGCAGTTTATTCCGCCAGGGTGCCCCCGAATCCTTC
CASSLFRQGAPESF
>-|TRBV7-7|TRBJ2-6|-|15
TGTGCCAGCAGCTTAGGGGACTCTGGGGCCAACGTCCTGACTTTC
CASSLGDSGANVLTF
>-|TRBV11-2|TRBJ1-1|-|13
TGTGCCAGCAGCTTTGCAGGGGACACTGAAGCTTTCTTT
CASSFAGDTEAFF
>TRBD1|TRBV5-1|TRBJ1-2|-|14
TGCGCCAGCAGCTTGGGGACAGGGACGAATGGCTACACCTTC
CASSLGTGTNGYTF
>-|TRBV6-2/TRBV6-3|TRBJ2-2|-|14
TGTGCCAGCAGCCTGACTAGTGACACCGGGGAGCTGTTTTTT
CASSLTSDTGELFF
>TRBD1|TRBV6-5|TRBJ1-2|once|14
TGTGCCAGCAGGCGGGACAGGGGGCTCTATGGCTACACCTTC
CASRRDRGLYGYTF
>TRBD2|TRBV11-3|TRBJ2-2|once|15
TGTGCCAGCAGCTTAGAAGGGACTAAAACCGGGGAGCTGTTTTTT
CASSLEGTKTGELFF
>TRBD1|TRBV10-3|TRBJ2-2|-|13
TGTGCCATAGGGACAGTTAACACCGGGGAGCTGTTTTTT
CAIGTVNTGELFF
>-|TRBV6-5|TRBJ1-6|few|12
TGTGCCAGCAGTTACTCGGAATCACCCCTCCACTTT
CASSYSESPLHF
>-|TRBV2|TRBJ2-3|-|14
TGTGCCAGCAGTGACGTTTTTAGCACAGATACGCAGTATTTT
CASSDVFSTDTQYF
>TRBD2|TRBV6-5|TRBJ2-3|few|16
TGTGCCAGCAGTTACAGCGGGGGCCTTGGCACAGATACGCAGTATTTT
CASSYSGGLGTDTQYF
>-|TRBV29-1|TRBJ2-2|-|12
TGCAGCGGACAGTCGAACACCGGGGAGCTGTTTTTT
CSGQSNTGELFF
>-|TRBV6-2/TRBV6-3|TRBJ2-1|-|15
TGTGCCAGCAGTAAGGGGGGGACTCCTCTCGTAGAGCAGTTCTTC
CASSKGGTPLVEQFF